This TCR beta chain appears in the sequencing data of a study of blood T cell repertoires in COVID-19. At the level of the study: Italy, Spain and the United States were the sources of the convalescent and acute COVID-19 samples.

The length of the CDR3 is 13 residues. J gave up 8 bases and V 8 bases, and 11 bases lay outside the gene matches. Germline CDR1 MDHEN, CDR2 SYDVKM. How the authors handled the data: Reference gene primer amplification gave nucleated cell count estimates. The table came from immunoSEQ multiplex PCR; TCRdb's copy has only in-frame clones and leaves some out. For V, J and clone size, that table is used; D and trimming come from the DNA. This table holds around 100,000 clones, less than 85% found once. This sequence originates from a human donor in a cohort sampled during active COVID-19. Sequencing was performed on peripheral blood. The V and J genes are TRBV28 and TRBJ1-2; the match to TRBD1 covers 7 bases. CDR3 region: CASGVLTGPGYTF. Written as DNA, the CDR3 is TGTGCCAGCGGAGTCTTGACAGGGCCCGGCTACACCTTC.